Reported below is one TCR beta chain. The antigen remains unidentified. Unmatched junction bases numbered 9, after V lost 4 bases and J lost 0 bases. The CDR3 runs to 18 residues. CDR1 LGHNA and CDR2 YNFKEQ come from the germline V gene. These data come from a study of graft-versus-host responses after intestinal transplantation. Assay: immunoSEQ multiplex PCR; the TCRdb copy retains only in-frame clones and omits some. Altogether approximately 97,000 clones are present, around 91% being singletons, with the ten largest covering about 0.18%. The clonotype comes from a human donor who was the organ donor for an intestinal transplant. Sequenced material: unstimulated CD4+ T cells sorted from spleen or lymph node cells, taken before transplant. The rearrangement joins TRBV4-2 to TRBJ2-3, with 11 bases lining up with TRBD2. DNA for the CDR3: TGTGCCAGCAGCCTGACCTCGACTAGCGGGGCTAGCACAGATACGCAGTATTTT. This encodes CASSLTSTSGASTDTQYF.